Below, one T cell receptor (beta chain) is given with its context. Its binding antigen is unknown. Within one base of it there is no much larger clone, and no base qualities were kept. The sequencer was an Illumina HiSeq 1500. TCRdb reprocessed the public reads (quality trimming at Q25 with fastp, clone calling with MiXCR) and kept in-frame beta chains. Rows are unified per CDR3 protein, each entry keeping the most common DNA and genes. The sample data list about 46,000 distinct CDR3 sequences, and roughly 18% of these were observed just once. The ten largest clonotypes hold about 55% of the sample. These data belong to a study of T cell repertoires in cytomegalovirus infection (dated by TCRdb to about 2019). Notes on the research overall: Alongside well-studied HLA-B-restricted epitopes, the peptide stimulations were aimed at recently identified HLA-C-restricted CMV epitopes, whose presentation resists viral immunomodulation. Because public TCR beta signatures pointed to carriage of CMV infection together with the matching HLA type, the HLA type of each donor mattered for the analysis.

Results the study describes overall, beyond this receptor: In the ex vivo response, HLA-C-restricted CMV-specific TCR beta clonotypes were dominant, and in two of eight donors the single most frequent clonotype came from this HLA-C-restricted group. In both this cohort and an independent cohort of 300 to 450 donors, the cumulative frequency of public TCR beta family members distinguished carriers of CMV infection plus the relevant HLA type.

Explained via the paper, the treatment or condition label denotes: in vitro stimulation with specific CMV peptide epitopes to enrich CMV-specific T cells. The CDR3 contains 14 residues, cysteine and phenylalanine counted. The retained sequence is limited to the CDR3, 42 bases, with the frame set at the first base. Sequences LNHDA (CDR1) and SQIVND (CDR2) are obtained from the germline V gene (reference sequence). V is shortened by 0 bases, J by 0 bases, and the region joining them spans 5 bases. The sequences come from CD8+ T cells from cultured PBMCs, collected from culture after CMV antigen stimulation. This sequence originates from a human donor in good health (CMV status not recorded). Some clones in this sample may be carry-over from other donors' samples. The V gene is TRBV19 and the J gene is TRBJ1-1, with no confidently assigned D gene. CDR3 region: CASSIDSMNTEAFF. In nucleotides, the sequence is TGTGCCAGTAGTATAGACTCGATGAACACTGAAGCTTTCTTT.